This T cell receptor beta chain was recorded in a study of blood T cell repertoires in COVID-19. In the study overall: Samples representing acute and convalescent COVID-19 were sourced from the United States, Italy and Spain. The cDNA or gDNA used as material had been derived from T cells, B-cell-depleted T cells, or PBMCs.

In the source study's methods: How many nucleated cells were present was estimated from reference gene primer amplification. Method: immunoSEQ multiplex PCR; TCRdb's copy keeps in-frame clones and lacks some. D and trimming were read from the DNA, whereas the V and J calls and clone size are those reported in that table. The repertoire holds some 400,000 clones, with 91% as singletons. The CDR3 consists of 17 residues. CDR1 LNHNV and CDR2 YYDKDF come from the germline V gene (reference sequence). V lost 1 base and J lost 0, with 15 bases in between. Participant reports of clinical history set cohort assignment.

The TCR was taken from a woman aged 35 to 49 who had been exposed to COVID-19. The chain joins TRBV15 to TRBJ1-1, with D possibly matching TRBD1 (6 bases). Specimen: PBMCs or T cells enriched from blood (not recorded which). The CDR3 bases are TGTGCCACCAGCAGAGCAGGGGCCTGGGGACTGAACACTGAAGCTTTCTTT. It is translated as CATSRAGAWGLNTEAFF.